The next 32 T cell receptor beta chains were all read from a single sample in a study of T cell changes during pregnancy in multiple sclerosis. The table came from immunoSEQ multiplex PCR; TCRdb's copy has only in-frame clones and leaves some out. The sample holds tens of thousands of clones, over 90% seen once. This sample comprised CD8+ T cells from peripheral blood mononuclear cells, obtained in the third trimester of pregnancy. Receptor source: a female donor with multiple sclerosis, enrolled in a pregnancy study.

The chain couples TRBV5-4 to TRBJ2-7; perhaps TRBD2 as D (6 bases). This CDR3 is built from 16 residues. Trimming took 3 bases from V and 0 from J, leaving 16 bases between them. From germline, CDR1 is SGHNT and CDR2 YYREEE (reference sequence). The CDR3 DNA reads as TGTGCCAGCAGCTCCCCCACGGGACTGCGCTCCTACGAGCAGTACTTC. It codes for CASSSPTGLRSYEQYF.

The chain recombines TRBV7-6 with TRBJ2-3; TRBD2 matches 11 bases. Germline loops: CDR1 SGHVS, CDR2 FNYEAQ. The CDR3 contains 16 residues. Trimming removed 4 bases from V and 5 bases from J; junction bases left unmatched: 8. CDR3 in amino acids: CASSSSGRRQGDTQYF. The CDR3 nucleotides are TGTGCCAGCAGCTCTAGCGGGAGGCGTCAGGGAGATACGCAGTATTTT.

Only a few counts were recorded for this clone. The CDR3 spells CSASSGTALNTEAFF. Written as DNA, the CDR3 is TGCAGCGCTTCCTCCGGGACAGCGCTTAACACTGAAGCTTTCTTT. This rearrangement joins TRBV29-1 to TRBJ1-1; TRBD1 aligns across 7 bases. This CDR3 contains 15 residues. Germline-derived CDR1 and CDR2 are SQVTM and ANQGSEA. After removal of 7 bases from V and 2 bases from J, the junction contained 13 bases not matched to a gene.

The J gene is TRBJ2-2, the V gene TRBV6-5, with TRBD1 as a possible D gene (6 bases). Trimming pared 0 bases from V and 7 bases from J, leaving 12 bases between. Germline V lookup: CDR1 MNHEY, CDR2 SVGAGI. The CDR3 spans 15 residues. The CDR3 DNA sequence: TGTGCCAGCAGTTACTCCACAGGGTATGACGGGGAGCTGTTTTTT. Protein sequence: CASSYSTGYDGELFF.

V usage is TRBV25-1 and J usage is TRBJ2-1, with D perhaps TRBD2 (6 bases). Germline V CDR1 and CDR2: MGHDK, SYGVNS. The CDR3 sequence is 13 residues long. The V gene lost 4 bases and the J gene lost 14 bases, with 18 bases spanning the gap. The CDR3 DNA sequence: TGTGCCAGCAGTGCCACGGGGCGGGGACTGGAGTTCTTC. This translates into CASSATGRGLEFF.

The gene calls are TRBV29-1 and TRBJ1-1, with a possible D match to TRBD1 (5 bases). V shed 5 bases and J shed 4 bases, with 14 bases lying between them. This CDR3 spans 13 amino acids. Germline V gene lookup returns CDR1 SQVTM and CDR2 ANQGSEA. CDR3 in DNA: TGCAGCGTTTACTCTCGGGGGTTCACTGAAGCTTTCTTT. This translates into CSVYSRGFTEAFF.

The rearrangement joins TRBV7-9 to TRBJ2-7, with 8 bases fitting TRBD2. The CDR3 loop spans 18 amino acids. CDR1 and CDR2 (germline): SEHNR, FQNEAQ (reference sequence). With V trimmed by 5 bases and J by 6 bases, 21 bases remained unmatched. The CDR3 DNA reads as TGTGCCAGCAGCCCCCACCCCCAGCCCCAGCGGGAGACGGGCGAGCAGTACTTC. This codes for CASSPHPQPQRETGEQYF.

The chain carries TRBV27 and TRBJ1-5; no firm D call. The germline V gene encodes CDR1 MNHEY and CDR2 SMNVEV (reference sequence). The CDR3 sequence is 13 residues long. The ends were cut back, 0 bases at V and 6 bases at J, with 6 bases in the middle. CDR3 in amino acids: CASSLSSLQPQHF. For the CDR3, the DNA is TGTGCCAGCAGTTTATCCTCTCTTCAGCCCCAGCATTTT.

This chain uses TRBV30 with TRBJ2-1; D is undetermined. Trimming stripped 4 bases from V and 8 bases from J, with 15 bases between. Germline V gene data show CDR1 as GTSNPN and CDR2 as SVGIG (reference sequence). The CDR3 is 13 amino acids. The CDR3: CAWNPGLGYEQFF. The CDR3 region has the DNA TGTGCCTGGAACCCGGGTCTAGGATATGAGCAGTTCTTC.

This chain links TRBV7-9 with TRBJ1-1; D unclear. The CDR3 consists of 10 residues. Germline values: CDR1 SEHNR, CDR2 FQNEAQ (reference sequence). V was shortened by 4 bases and J by 8 bases, with 5 bases between the two germline ends. DNA for the CDR3: TGTGCCAGCAGCTACAGAGAAGCTTTCTTT. Encoded protein: CASSYREAFF.

This chain uses TRBV7-3 with TRBJ2-1; D call uncertain. This CDR3 spans 14 amino acids. Looked up from germline, CDR1 is SGHTA and CDR2 is FQGTGA. Trimming took off 8 bases at V and 0 bases at J, with 11 bases between the two ends. CDR3 residues: CASPATRSYNEQFF. The DNA of the CDR3 is TGTGCCAGCCCTGCTACCCGCTCCTACAATGAGCAGTTCTTC.

The chain employs TRBV7-9 and TRBJ2-7; a possible D gene is TRBD1 (5 bases). The CDR3 is 15 amino acids. CDR1 is SEHNR and CDR2 is FQNEAQ in the germline V gene (reference sequence). V lost 4 bases, J lost 5 bases, and 18 bases lay in between. The CDR3 bases are TGTGCCAGCAGCTATAGCTCAGGGATCCCCAACGAGCAGTACTTC. Translation gives CASSYSSGIPNEQYF.

The V gene is TRBV30, the J gene TRBJ2-3; D is possibly TRBD1 (6 bases). Trimming removed 7 bases from V and 8 bases from J, with 16 bases in between. Germline V gives CDR1 GTSNPN, CDR2 SVGIG (reference sequence). This CDR3 has 12 amino acids. CDR3: CASTGQDGTQYF. CDR3 DNA: TGTGCCTCCACGGGACAAGACGGTACGCAGTATTTT.

This clone appeared once. Other DNA sequences from this sample encode an identical CDR3 as well. V is TRBV27 and J is TRBJ1-5, with D unresolved. Trimming shortened V by 2 bases and J by 7 bases, and 6 bases separated the two germline ends. The CDR3 contains 12 residues. Germline values: CDR1 MNHEY, CDR2 SMNVEV (reference sequence). The CDR3 nucleotides read TGTGCCAGCAGTTTAGCCGGGCAGCCCCAGCATTTT. Translation: CASSLAGQPQHF.

Only a few counts were recorded for this clone. The chain is built from TRBV9 and TRBJ2-2, with 11 positions matching TRBD2. The V and J ends lost 0 bases and 2 bases, in that order; junction bases with no gene match: 6. Germline V gene sequence: CDR1 SGDLS, CDR2 YYNGEE. The CDR3 is made up of 18 amino acids. The CDR3 coding sequence is TGTGCCAGCAGCGTAGTCGTTAGCGGGAGGGTCAACACCGGGGAGCTGTTTTTT. It yields the protein CASSVVVSGRVNTGELFF.

The chain links TRBV10-3 to TRBJ2-1; 7 nucleotides align to TRBD2. This CDR3 is 12 amino acids long. Germline V gene data show CDR1 as ENHRY and CDR2 as SYGVKD. CDR3 loop: CASGGLDNEQFF. For the CDR3, the DNA is TGTGCATCGGGGGGTCTAGACAATGAGCAGTTCTTC.

Here the CDR3 reads CASSVTGAANEQFF. Here the CDR3 DNA reads TGTGCCAGCAGCGTAACAGGGGCGGCTAATGAGCAGTTCTTC. This sequence joins TRBV9 and TRBJ2-1; TRBD1 aligns across 7 bases. V shed 1 base and J 7 bases; nucleotides not matched to a gene: 5. This CDR3 comprises 14 residues. Germline CDR1 SGDLS, CDR2 YYNGEE. The full variable domain, completed using reference TRBV9 and TRBJ2-1, is DSGVTQTPKHLITATGQRVTLRCSPRSGDLSVYWYQQSLDQGLQFLIQYYNGEERAKGNILERFSAQQFPDLHSELNLSSLELGDSALYFCASSVTGAANEQFFGPGTRLTVL.

The chain is built from TRBV10-2 and TRBJ2-7, with D perhaps matching TRBD1 (5 bases). This CDR3 spans 13 amino acids. V lost 3 bases and J 5 bases, leaving 11 bases between the germline ends. The germline V gene encodes CDR1 WSHSY and CDR2 SAAADI. DNA for the CDR3: TGCGCCAGCAGTGACAGGGTAGGCAACGAGCAGTACTTC. It yields the protein CASSDRVGNEQYF.

The rearrangement uses TRBV29-1 and TRBJ2-7; TRBD2 matches at 11 bases. Germline trimming cut 5 bases from V and 2 bases from J; bases unmatched to any gene: 8. The CDR3 spans 15 residues. Germline V gives CDR1 SQVTM, CDR2 ANQGSEA. Written as DNA, the CDR3 is TGCAGCGTTATCCCCGGGACTAGCGGTACCTACGAGCAGTACTTC. Translated, it gives CSVIPGTSGTYEQYF.

The CDR3 is CASSSSRSNQPQHF. In DNA, the CDR3 is TGTGCCAGCAGTTCATCCAGAAGCAATCAGCCCCAGCATTTT. The V and J genes are TRBV27 and TRBJ1-5; the D is unclear. The ends were cut back, 4 bases at V and 1 base at J, with 8 bases in the middle. The CDR3 runs 14 residues. The germline gives CDR1 MNHEY, CDR2 SMNVEV (reference sequence).

The chain carries TRBV7-8 and TRBJ2-3, with D tentatively TRBD2 (7 bases). This CDR3 contains 17 residues. Germline V gene sequence: CDR1 SGHVS, CDR2 FQNEAQ. V shed 5 bases and J shed 0 bases, with 18 bases lying between them. The CDR3: CASSRWRGGASTDTQYF. The CDR3 DNA is TGTGCCAGCAGCCGGTGGAGGGGGGGGGCTAGCACAGATACGCAGTATTTT.

The chain has TRBV5-1 and TRBJ2-7; 12 nucleotides agree with TRBD2. Per the germline V gene, CDR1 is SGHRS and CDR2 is YFSETQ. Trimming removed 4 bases from V and 4 bases from J; junction bases left unmatched: 3. The CDR3 sequence is 14 residues long. CDR3 amino acids: CASSMTSGRYEQYF. CDR3 coding DNA: TGCGCCAGCAGCATGACTAGCGGGAGATACGAGCAGTACTTC. The variable domain in full, completed from reference TRBV5-1 and TRBJ2-7, reads KAGVTQTPRYLIKTRGQQVTLSCSPISGHRSVSWYQQTPGQGLQFLFEYFSETQRNKGNFPGRFSGRQFSNSRSEMNVSTLELGDSALYLCASSMTSGRYEQYFGPGTRLTVT.

The rearrangement uses TRBV10-1 and TRBJ2-2, with a possible D match to TRBD1 (6 bases). V lost 9 bases to trimming and J lost 1 base, with 18 bases between them. Germline V CDR1 and CDR2: WNHNN, SYGVQD (reference sequence). The length of the CDR3 is 16 residues. The CDR3 loop reads CASGDRRGLNTGELFF. CDR3 sequence (DNA): TGCGCCAGTGGGGACCGCAGGGGCCTGAACACCGGGGAGCTGTTTTTT.

The gene calls are TRBV27 and TRBJ1-5, with D possibly being TRBD1 (5 bases). The V gene's germline CDR1 is MNHEY and CDR2 SMNVEV (reference sequence). V lost 3 bases to trimming and J lost 2 bases, with 11 bases between them. The CDR3 is 15 residues long. CDR3 residues: CASSLGGVRNQPQHF. In DNA, the CDR3 is TGTGCCAGCAGTTTGGGGGGGGTCCGCAATCAGCCCCAGCATTTT.

The J gene is TRBJ2-3, the V gene TRBV5-6; unclear D gene. The CDR3 length is 11 residues. The germline V gene has CDR1 SGHDT and CDR2 YYEEEE. Trimming took 3 bases from V and 3 from J, leaving 2 bases between them. For the CDR3, the DNA is TGTGCCAGCAGCTCAACAGATACGCAGTATTTT. Residues: CASSSTDTQYF.

The chain has TRBV19 and TRBJ1-1; a possible D gene is TRBD1 (5 bases). The V gene lost 7 bases and the J gene lost 3 bases, with 24 bases spanning the gap. Germline lookup yields CDR1 LNHDA and CDR2 SQIVND (reference sequence). This CDR3 region has 17 residues. This CDR3 reads CASTPLGGIGLYTEAFF. The CDR3 region has the DNA TGTGCCAGTACCCCTTTGGGGGGGATTGGCTTATACACTGAAGCTTTCTTT.

This chain uses TRBV7-8 with TRBJ1-3; no firm D call. The V and J ends lost 1 base and 0 bases respectively, with 10 bases between them. Germline loops: CDR1 SGHVS, CDR2 FQNEAQ. The CDR3 sequence is 16 residues long. CDR3 DNA: TGTGCCAGCAGCTTAGTAGCTATCAGCTCTGGAAACACCATATATTTT. Protein sequence: CASSLVAISSGNTIYF.

This rearrangement joins TRBV27 to TRBJ1-1; D remains unclear. The V end was cut by 3 bases, the J end by 4 bases, with 9 bases between. The CDR3 runs 13 residues. CDR1 is MNHEY, CDR2 SMNVEV, per germline (reference sequence). CDR3 coding DNA: TGTGCCAGCAGTTTTACAGCAATCACTGAAGCTTTCTTT. Translated, it gives CASSFTAITEAFF.

The gene calls are TRBV9 and TRBJ2-1; D is possibly TRBD2 (6 bases). Germline V gene data show CDR1 as SGDLS and CDR2 as YYNGEE. The V gene lost 4 bases and the J gene lost 9 bases, with 11 bases spanning the gap. This CDR3 spans 12 amino acids. CDR3 residues: CASSPGGTEQFF. The CDR3 nucleotides are TGTGCCAGCAGCCCAGGCGGGACTGAGCAGTTCTTC.

This clone was seen once. This chain links TRBV21-1 with TRBJ1-5; the D call in the table, TRBD1, was not verified against the DNA. TRBV21-1 is described as a pseudogene. There are 15 residues in the CDR3. CDR3 loop: CASNQDRDSNQPQHF. For the CDR3, the DNA is TGTGCCAGCAACCAAGACAGGGATAGCAATCAGCCCCAGCATTTT.

The chain couples TRBV6-1 to TRBJ2-3; D is perhaps TRBD1 (6 bases). Trimming shortened V by 8 bases and J by 0 bases, and 15 bases separated the two germline ends. The CDR3 covers 15 residues. The V gene's germline CDR1 is MNHNS and CDR2 SASEGT. CDR3 residues: CASLGQWSSTDTQYF. CDR3 nucleotide sequence: TGTGCCAGCCTCGGACAGTGGTCTAGCACAGATACGCAGTATTTT.

This clone has only one observation. V is TRBV2 and J is TRBJ2-1; maybe TRBD2 (6 bases). The CDR3 runs to 13 residues. V lost 2 bases, J lost 12 bases, and 14 bases lay in between. The germline gives CDR1 SNHLY, CDR2 FYNNEI. The CDR3 DNA reads TGTGCCAGCAGTGAAAGGGAGGACCAGCGGCAGTTCTTC. Amino acid sequence: CASSEREDQRQFF.